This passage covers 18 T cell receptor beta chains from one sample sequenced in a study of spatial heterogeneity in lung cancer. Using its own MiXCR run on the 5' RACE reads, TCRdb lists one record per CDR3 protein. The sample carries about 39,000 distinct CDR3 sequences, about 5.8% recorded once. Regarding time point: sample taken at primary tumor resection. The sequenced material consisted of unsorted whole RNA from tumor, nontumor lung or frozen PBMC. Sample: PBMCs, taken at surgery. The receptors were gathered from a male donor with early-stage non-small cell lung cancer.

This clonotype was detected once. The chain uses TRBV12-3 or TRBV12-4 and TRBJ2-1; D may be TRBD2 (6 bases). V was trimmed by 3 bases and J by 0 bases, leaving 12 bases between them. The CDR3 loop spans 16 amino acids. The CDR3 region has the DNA TGTGCCAGCAGTTTCTCCCGGGGGATCTCCTACAATGAGCAGTTCTTC. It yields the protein CASSFSRGISYNEQFF.

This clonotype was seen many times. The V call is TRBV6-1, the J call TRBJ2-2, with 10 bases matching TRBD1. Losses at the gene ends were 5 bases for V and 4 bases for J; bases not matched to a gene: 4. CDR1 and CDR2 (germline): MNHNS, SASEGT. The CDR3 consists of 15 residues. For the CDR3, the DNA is TGTGCCAGCAGTAGGGACAGGGGAGGCACCGGGGAGCTGTTTTTT. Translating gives CASSRDRGGTGELFF.

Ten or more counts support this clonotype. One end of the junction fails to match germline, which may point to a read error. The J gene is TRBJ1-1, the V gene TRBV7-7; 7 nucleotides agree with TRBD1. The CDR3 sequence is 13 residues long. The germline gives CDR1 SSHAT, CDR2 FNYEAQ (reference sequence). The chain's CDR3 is CASSVDRDTEAFF. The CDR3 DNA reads TGTGCTAGCAGCGTTGACAGGGACACTGAAGCTTTCTTT.

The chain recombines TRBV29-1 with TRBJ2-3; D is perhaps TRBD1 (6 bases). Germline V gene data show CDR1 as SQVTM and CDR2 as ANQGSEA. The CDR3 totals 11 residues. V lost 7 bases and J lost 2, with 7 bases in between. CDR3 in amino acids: CSGGHTDTQYF. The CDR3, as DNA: TGCAGCGGGGGGCACACAGATACGCAGTATTTT.

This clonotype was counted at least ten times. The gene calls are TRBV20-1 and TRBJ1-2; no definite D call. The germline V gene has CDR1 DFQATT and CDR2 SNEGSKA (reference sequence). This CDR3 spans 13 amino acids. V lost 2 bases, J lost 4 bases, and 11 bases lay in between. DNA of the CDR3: TGCAGTGCTAGACGGCAGAACCCCTATGGCTACACCTTC. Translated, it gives CSARRQNPYGYTF.

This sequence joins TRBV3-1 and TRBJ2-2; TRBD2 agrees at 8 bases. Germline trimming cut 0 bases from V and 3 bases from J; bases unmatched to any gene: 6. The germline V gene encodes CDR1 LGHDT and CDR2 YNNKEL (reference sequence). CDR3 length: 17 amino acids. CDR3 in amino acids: CASSQEVTGGHTGELFF. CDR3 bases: TGTGCCAGCAGCCAAGAAGTCACGGGGGGGCACACCGGGGAGCTGTTTTTT.

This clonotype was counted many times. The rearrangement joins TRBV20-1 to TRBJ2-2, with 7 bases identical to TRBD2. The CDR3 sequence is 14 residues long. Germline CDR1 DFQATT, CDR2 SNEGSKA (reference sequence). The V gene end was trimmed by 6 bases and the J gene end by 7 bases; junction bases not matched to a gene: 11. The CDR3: CSAPVRGMDGELFF. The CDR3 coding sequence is TGCAGTGCCCCCGTGCGGGGGATGGACGGGGAGCTGTTTTTT.

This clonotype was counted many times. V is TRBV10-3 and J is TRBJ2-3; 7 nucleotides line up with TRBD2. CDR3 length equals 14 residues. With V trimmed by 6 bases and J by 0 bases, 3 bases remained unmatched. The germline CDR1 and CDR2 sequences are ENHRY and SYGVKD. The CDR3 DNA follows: TGTGCCATCAGACTAGCGCCTAGCACAGATACGCAGTATTTT. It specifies CAIRLAPSTDTQYF.

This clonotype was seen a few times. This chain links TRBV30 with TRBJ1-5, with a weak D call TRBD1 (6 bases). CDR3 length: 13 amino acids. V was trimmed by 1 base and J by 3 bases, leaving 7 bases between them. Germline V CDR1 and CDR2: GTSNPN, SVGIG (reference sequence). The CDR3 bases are TGTGCCTGGAGTGCAGGGGCCAATCAGCCCCAGCATTTT. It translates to CAWSAGANQPQHF. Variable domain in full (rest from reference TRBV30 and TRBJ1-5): SQTIHQWPATLVQPVGSPLSLECTVEGTSNPNLYWYRQAAGRGLQLLFYSVGIGQISSEVPQNLSASRPQDRQFILSSKKLLLSDSGFYLCAWSAGANQPQHFGDGTRLSIL.

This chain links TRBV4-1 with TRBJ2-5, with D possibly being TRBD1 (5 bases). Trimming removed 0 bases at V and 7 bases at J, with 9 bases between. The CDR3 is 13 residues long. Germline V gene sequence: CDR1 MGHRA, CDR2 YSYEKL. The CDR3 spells CASSQERGRTQYF. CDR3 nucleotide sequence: TGCGCCAGCAGCCAAGAAAGGGGAAGGACCCAGTACTTC.

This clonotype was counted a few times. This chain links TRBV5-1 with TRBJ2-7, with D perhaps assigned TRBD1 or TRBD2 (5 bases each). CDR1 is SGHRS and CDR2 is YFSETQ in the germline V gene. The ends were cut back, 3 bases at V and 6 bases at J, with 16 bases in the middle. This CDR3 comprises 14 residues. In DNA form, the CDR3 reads TGCGCCAGCAGCTGGGGGACCTACGACTCCGAGCAGTACTTC. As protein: CASSWGTYDSEQYF.

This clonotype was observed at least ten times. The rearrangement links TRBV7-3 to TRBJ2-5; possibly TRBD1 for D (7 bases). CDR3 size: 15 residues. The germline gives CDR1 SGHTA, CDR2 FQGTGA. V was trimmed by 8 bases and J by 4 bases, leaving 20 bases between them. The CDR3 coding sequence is TGTGCCAGCTCCCGCGGGCAGGGGGAGGTAGAGACCCAGTACTTC. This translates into CASSRGQGEVETQYF.

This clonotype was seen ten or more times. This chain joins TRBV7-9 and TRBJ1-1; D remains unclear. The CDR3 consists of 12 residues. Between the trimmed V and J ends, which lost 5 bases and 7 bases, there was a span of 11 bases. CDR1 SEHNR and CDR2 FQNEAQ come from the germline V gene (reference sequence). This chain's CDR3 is CASSGLGDEAFF. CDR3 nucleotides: TGTGCCAGCAGCGGCTTGGGAGATGAAGCTTTCTTT. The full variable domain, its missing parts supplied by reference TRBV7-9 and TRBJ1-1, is DTGVSQNPRHKITKRGQNVTFRCDPISEHNRLYWYRQTLGQGPEFLTYFQNEAQLEKSRLLSDRFSAERPKGSFSTLEIQRTEQGDSAMYLCASSGLGDEAFFGQGTRLTVV.

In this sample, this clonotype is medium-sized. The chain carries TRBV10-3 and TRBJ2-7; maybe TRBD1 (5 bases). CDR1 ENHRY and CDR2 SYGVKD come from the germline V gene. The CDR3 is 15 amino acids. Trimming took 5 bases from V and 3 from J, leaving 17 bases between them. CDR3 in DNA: TGTGCCATCAGTCCAGGGATCTTGAGTTTCTACGAGCAGTACTTC. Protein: CAISPGILSFYEQYF.

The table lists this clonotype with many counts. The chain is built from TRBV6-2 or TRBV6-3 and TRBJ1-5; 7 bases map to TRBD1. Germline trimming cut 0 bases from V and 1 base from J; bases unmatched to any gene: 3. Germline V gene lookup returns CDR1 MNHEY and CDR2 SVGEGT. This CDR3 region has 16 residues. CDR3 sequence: CASSYSGTASNQPQHF. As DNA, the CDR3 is TGTGCCAGCAGTTACTCAGGGACAGCGAGCAATCAGCCCCAGCATTTT.

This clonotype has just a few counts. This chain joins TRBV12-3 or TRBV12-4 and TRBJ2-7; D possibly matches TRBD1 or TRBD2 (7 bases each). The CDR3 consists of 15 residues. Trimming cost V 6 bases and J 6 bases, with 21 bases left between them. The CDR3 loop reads CASSPGGARAGEQYF. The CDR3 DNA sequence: TGTGCCAGCAGCCCAGGGGGGGCACGGGCGGGCGAGCAGTACTTC.

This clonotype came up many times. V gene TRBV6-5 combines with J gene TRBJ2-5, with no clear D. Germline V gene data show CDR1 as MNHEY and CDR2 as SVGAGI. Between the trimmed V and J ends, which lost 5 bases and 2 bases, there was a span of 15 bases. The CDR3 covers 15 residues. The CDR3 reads CASSQNQAGQETQYF. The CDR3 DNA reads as TGTGCCAGCAGTCAAAACCAGGCAGGTCAAGAGACCCAGTACTTC.

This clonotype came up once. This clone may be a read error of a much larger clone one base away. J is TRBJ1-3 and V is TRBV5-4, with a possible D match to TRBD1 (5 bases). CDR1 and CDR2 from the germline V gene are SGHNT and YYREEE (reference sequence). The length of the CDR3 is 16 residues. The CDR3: CANSFNPGLSGNTIYF. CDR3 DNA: TGTGCCAACAGCTTTAACCCGGGGCTCTCTGGAAACACCATATATTTT.